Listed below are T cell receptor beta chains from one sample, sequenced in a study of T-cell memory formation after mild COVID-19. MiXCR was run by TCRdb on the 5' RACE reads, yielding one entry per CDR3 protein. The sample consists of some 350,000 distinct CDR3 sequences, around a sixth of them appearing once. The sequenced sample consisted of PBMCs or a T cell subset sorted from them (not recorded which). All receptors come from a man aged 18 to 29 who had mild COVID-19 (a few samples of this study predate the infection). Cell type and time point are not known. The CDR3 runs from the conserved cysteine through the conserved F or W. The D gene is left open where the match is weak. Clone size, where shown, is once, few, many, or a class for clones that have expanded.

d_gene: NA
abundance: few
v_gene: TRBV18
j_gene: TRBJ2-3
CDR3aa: CASSLMGGNTDTQYF
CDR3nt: TGTGCCAGCTCCCTCATGGGGGGTAACACAGATACGCAGTATTTT

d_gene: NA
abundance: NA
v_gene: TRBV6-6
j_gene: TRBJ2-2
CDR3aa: CASQGFAGELFF
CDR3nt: TGTGCCAGCCAGGGGTTTGCCGGGGAGCTGTTTTTT

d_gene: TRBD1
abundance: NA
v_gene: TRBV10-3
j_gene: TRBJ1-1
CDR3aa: CATRDRKDNTEAFF
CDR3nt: TGTGCCACCCGGGACAGGAAGGATAACACTGAAGCTTTCTTT

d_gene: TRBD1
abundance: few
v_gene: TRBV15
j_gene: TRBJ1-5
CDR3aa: CATRKGQFDQPQHF
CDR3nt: TGTGCCACCAGGAAGGGACAGTTTGATCAGCCCCAGCATTTT

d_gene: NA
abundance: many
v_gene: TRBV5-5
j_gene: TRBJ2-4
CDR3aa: CASSFSGTDKNIQYF
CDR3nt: TGTGCCAGCAGCTTTAGTGGGACGGACAAAAACATTCAGTACTTC

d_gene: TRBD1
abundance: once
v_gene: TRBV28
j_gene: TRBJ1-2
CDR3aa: CASSLWGKGGVAGYGYTF
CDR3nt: TGTGCCAGCAGTTTATGGGGTAAAGGGGGCGTCGCCGGCTATGGCTACACCTTC

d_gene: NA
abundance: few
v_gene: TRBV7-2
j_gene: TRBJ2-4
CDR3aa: CASSLEFPGSTKNIQYF
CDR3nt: TGTGCCAGCAGCTTAGAATTTCCAGGGAGTACCAAAAACATTCAGTACTTC

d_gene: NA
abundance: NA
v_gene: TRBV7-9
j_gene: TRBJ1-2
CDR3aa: CASSSGWREVNYGYTF
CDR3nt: TGTGCCAGCAGCTCTGGATGGCGGGAGGTTAACTATGGCTACACCTTC

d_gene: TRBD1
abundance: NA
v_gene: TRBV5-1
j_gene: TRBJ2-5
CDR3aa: CASSPGTGGSETQYF
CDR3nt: TGCGCCAGCAGCCCCGGGACAGGGGGCTCAGAGACCCAGTACTTC

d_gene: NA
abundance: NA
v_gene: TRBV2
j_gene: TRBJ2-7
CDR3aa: CASSEGPLVPYEQYF
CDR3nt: TGTGCCAGCAGTGAAGGACCGCTGGTGCCCTACGAGCAGTACTTC

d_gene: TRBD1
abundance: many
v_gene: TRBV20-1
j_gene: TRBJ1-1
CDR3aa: CSARSDRDTEAFF
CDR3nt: TGCAGTGCCCGCAGTGACAGGGACACTGAAGCTTTCTTT

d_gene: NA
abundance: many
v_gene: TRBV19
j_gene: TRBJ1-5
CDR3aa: CATHPGGNQPQHF
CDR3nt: TGTGCCACCCATCCCGGGGGGAATCAGCCCCAGCATTTT

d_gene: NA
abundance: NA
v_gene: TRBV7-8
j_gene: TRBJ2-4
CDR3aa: CASSLTGTLAKNIQYF
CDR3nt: TGTGCCAGCAGCTTGACAGGGACTTTAGCCAAAAACATTCAGTACTTC

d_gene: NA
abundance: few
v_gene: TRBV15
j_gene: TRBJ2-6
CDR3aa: CATSGGTAGANVLTF
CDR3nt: TGTGCCACCAGCGGCGGGACAGCTGGGGCCAACGTCCTGACTTTC

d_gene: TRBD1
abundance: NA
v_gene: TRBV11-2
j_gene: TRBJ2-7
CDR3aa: CASNAPGGYEQYF
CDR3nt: TGTGCCAGCAACGCCCCAGGGGGCTACGAGCAGTACTTC

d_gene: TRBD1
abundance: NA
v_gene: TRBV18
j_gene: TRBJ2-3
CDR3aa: CASSTGQSFTDTQYF
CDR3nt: TGTGCCAGCTCAACGGGACAGTCGTTCACAGATACGCAGTATTTT

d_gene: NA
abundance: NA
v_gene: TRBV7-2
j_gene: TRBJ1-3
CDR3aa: CASSPLWSLISGNTIYF
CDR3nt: TGTGCCAGCAGCCCCCTTTGGAGCCTTATCTCTGGAAACACCATATATTTT

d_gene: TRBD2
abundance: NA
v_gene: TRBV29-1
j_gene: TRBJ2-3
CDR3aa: CSAGGVGSTDTQYF
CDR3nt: TGCAGCGCGGGGGGGGTCGGGAGCACAGATACGCAGTATTTT

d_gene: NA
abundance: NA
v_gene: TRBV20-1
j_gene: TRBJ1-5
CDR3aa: CSAISDRQNQPQHF
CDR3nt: TGCAGTGCTATATCGGACAGACAAAATCAGCCCCAGCATTTT

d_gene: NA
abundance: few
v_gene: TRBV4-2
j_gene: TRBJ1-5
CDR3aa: CASSQERTAGKPQHF
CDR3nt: TGTGCCAGCAGCCAAGAGAGGACCGCGGGGAAGCCCCAGCATTTT